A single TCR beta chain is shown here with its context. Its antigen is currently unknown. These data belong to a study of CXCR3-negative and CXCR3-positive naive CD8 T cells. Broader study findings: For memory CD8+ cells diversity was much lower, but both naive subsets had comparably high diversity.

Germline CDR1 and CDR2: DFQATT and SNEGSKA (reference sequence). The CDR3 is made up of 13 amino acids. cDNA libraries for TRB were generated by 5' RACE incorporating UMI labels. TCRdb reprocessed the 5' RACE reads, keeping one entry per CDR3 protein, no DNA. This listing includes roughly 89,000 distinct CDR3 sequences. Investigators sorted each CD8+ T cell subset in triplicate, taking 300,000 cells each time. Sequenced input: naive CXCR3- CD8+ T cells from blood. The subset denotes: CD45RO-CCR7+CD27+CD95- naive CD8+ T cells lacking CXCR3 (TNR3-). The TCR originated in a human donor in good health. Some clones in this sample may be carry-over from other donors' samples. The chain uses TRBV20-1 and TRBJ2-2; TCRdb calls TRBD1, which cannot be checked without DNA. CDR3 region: CSAPDRNTGELFF.